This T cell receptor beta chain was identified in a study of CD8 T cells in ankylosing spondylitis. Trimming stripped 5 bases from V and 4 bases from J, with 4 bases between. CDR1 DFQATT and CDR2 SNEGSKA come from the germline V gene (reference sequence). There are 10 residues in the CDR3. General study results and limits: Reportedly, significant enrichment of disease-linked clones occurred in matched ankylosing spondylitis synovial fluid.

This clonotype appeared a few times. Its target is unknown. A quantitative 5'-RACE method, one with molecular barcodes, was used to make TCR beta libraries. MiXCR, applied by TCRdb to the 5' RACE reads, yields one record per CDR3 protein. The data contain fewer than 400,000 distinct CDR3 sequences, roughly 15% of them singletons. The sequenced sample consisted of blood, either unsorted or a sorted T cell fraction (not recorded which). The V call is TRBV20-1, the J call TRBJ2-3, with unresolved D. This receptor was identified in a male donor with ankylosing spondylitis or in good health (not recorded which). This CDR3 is CSAQADTQYF. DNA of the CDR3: TGCAGTGCTCAGGCAGATACGCAGTATTTT.